Detailed here is one TCR beta chain. Its antigen is unknown. Libraries were prepared by immunoSEQ multiplex PCR; TCRdb keeps only in-frame clonotypes and omits some of them. The sample records roughly 60,000 clones, approximately 88% being singletons. This sample is part of a study of T cell repertoires in ileal Crohn's disease. Study background: About 36% were active smokers at surgery; median disease duration was approximately 7.3 years. Postoperative therapy was given to about half: about ten thiopurines, around 20 anti-TNF agents. Every patient was operated on for stricturing (about 60%) or penetrating (about 40%) complications. Notes on the study in general: Clonality above 26.8% at surgery always came with endoscopic recurrence.

Germline-derived CDR1 and CDR2 are SQVTM and ANQGSEA. This CDR3 is 13 amino acids long. J was trimmed by 2 bases and V by 7 bases; bases with no gene match: 6. Described time point: neoterminal ileum biopsy at postoperative endoscopy, about 6 months after surgery. J is TRBJ2-5 and V is TRBV29-1; 8 bases align to TRBD2. The sequence came from an adult with Crohn's disease. Sequenced: ileal tissue. The CDR3 protein is CSGTTSGQETQYF. CDR3 in DNA: TGCAGCGGGACAACTAGCGGTCAAGAGACCCAGTACTTC.